What follows are 12 T cell receptor beta chains derived from one specimen sequenced in a study of T cell changes during pregnancy in multiple sclerosis. Repertoires were generated with immunoSEQ multiplex PCR, while TCRdb's copy carries only in-frame clones and drops some. The sample has about 87,000 clones, about 93% seen once; the top ten hold more than 1.1%. This specimen consisted of peripheral blood, obtained in the third trimester of pregnancy. The receptors come from a female donor in good health, enrolled as a control in a pregnancy study.

The chain uses TRBV19 and TRBJ1-4; D gene uncertain. The V and J ends lost 5 bases and 8 bases respectively, with 15 bases between them. This CDR3 comprises 14 residues. From germline, CDR1 is LNHDA and CDR2 SQIVND (reference sequence). Here the CDR3 DNA reads TGTGCCAGTAGTCCCCCCCAGGATCCGGAAAAACTGTTTTTT. Translated: CASSPPQDPEKLFF.

The chain uses TRBV7-2 and TRBJ1-2, with TRBD1 matching 9 bases. The ends lost 4 bases at V and 4 bases at J; junction bases unmatched: 4. Germline CDR1 and CDR2: SGHTA and FQGNSA. The CDR3 is 14 amino acids. The chain's CDR3 is CASSWGQGGYGYTF. The CDR3 DNA is TGTGCCAGCAGCTGGGGACAGGGAGGCTATGGCTACACCTTC.

The V gene is TRBV4-1, the J gene TRBJ2-2, with a possible D match to TRBD2 (6 bases). The CDR3 totals 19 residues. CDR1 and CDR2 (germline): MGHRA, YSYEKL. V dropped 0 bases and J dropped 6 bases, with 23 bases sitting between them. CDR3 sequence reads: CASSQEIEEGRVGSGELFF. The CDR3 DNA sequence: TGCGCCAGCAGCCAAGAAATAGAGGAGGGCAGGGTGGGATCCGGGGAGCTGTTTTTT.

V gene TRBV29-1 combines with J gene TRBJ2-5, with 8 positions matching TRBD1. The germline V gene encodes CDR1 SQVTM and CDR2 ANQGSEA. Trimming at V came to 6 bases and at J to 4 bases, leaving 7 bases not matched to a gene. The CDR3 spans 13 residues. The CDR3 loop reads CSVGQGARETQYF. CDR3 DNA: TGCAGCGTCGGGCAGGGGGCGCGAGAGACCCAGTACTTC.

The chain couples TRBV2 to TRBJ2-1; 11 nucleotides line up with TRBD2. CDR3 size: 15 residues. Germline V CDR1 and CDR2: SNHLY, FYNNEI. Trimming took 7 bases from V and 3 from J; bases not matched to a gene: 5. CDR3 in amino acids: CASTLGTSGYNEQFF. The DNA for the CDR3 is TGTGCCAGCACCCTGGGGACTAGCGGCTACAATGAGCAGTTCTTC.

This rearrangement joins TRBV28 to TRBJ2-5; 10 bases line up with TRBD1. The CDR3 consists of 14 residues. Germline CDR1 and CDR2: MDHEN and SYDVKM. The ends lost 8 bases at V and 5 bases at J; junction bases unmatched: 8. CDR3 DNA: TGTGCCAGCCGCCGGGACAGGGGTGCCGAGACCCAGTACTTC. Translating it yields CASRRDRGAETQYF.

This sequence joins TRBV29-1 and TRBJ1-1; 8 nucleotides line up with TRBD1. This CDR3 has 14 amino acids. Germline CDR1 is SQVTM and CDR2 is ANQGSEA. With 6 bases clipped from V and 4 bases from J, the junction kept 10 bases outside the gene matches. The CDR3 region is CSVERDRSGTEAFF. The CDR3, as DNA: TGCAGCGTGGAACGGGACAGGTCGGGCACTGAAGCTTTCTTT.

The chain is built from TRBV7-9 and TRBJ2-7; D is perhaps TRBD2 (6 bases). V was shortened by 1 base and J by 3 bases, with 10 bases between the two germline ends. The V gene's germline CDR1 is SEHNR and CDR2 FQNEAQ (reference sequence). This CDR3 spans 14 amino acids. The CDR3 nucleotides are TGTGCCAGCAGCTTAGGGCCGGGAGACTACGAGCAGTACTTC. Amino acids: CASSLGPGDYEQYF.

The rearrangement joins TRBV5-5 to TRBJ1-3; D call uncertain. Germline assignment: CDR1 SGHKS and CDR2 YYEKEE (reference sequence). The CDR3 spans 15 residues. Trimming took 4 bases from V and 3 from J, leaving 14 bases between them. CDR3 sequence: CASSTGASGGNTIYF. In DNA form, the CDR3 reads TGTGCCAGCAGCACCGGAGCATCGGGTGGAAACACCATATATTTT.

The chain uses TRBV5-4 and TRBJ2-1, with TRBD2 matching over 7 bases. CDR1 SGHNT and CDR2 YYREEE come from the germline V gene (reference sequence). J lost 7 bases, V lost 3 bases, and 7 bases had no gene match. The CDR3 is made up of 14 amino acids. CDR3 residues: CASSSTAGSNEQFF. The CDR3 DNA follows: TGTGCCAGCAGCTCAACAGCGGGAAGTAATGAGCAGTTCTTC.

The chain joins TRBV19 to TRBJ2-3; 13 nucleotides agree with TRBD2. The CDR3 spans 15 residues. V lost 4 bases, J lost 4 bases, and 2 bases stayed unmatched. Germline V lookup: CDR1 LNHDA, CDR2 SQIVND (reference sequence). The CDR3, as DNA: TGTGCCAGTAGTACCACTAGCGGGAGGGCAGATACGCAGTATTTT. Amino acids: CASSTTSGRADTQYF.

This clone has only one observation. CDR3 sequence (DNA): TGTGCCAGCAGCATAGGAACCGGGACAGGGTCGTACGAGCAGTACTTC. It encodes CASSIGTGTGSYEQYF. The rearrangement links TRBV27 to TRBJ2-7; 9 bases agree with TRBD1. V shed 6 bases, J shed 4 bases, and the junction held 13 bases outside the gene matches. The germline CDR1 and CDR2 sequences are MNHEY and SMNVEV (reference sequence). This CDR3 is built from 16 residues.